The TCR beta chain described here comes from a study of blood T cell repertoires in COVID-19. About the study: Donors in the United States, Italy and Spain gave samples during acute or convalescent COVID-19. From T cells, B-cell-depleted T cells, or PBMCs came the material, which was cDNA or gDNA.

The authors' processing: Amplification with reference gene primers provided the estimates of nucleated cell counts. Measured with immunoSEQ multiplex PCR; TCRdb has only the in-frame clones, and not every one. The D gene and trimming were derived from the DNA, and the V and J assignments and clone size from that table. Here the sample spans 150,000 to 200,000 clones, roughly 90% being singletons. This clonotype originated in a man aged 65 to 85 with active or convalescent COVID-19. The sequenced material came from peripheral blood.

The CDR3 reads CSVGYGGPNEKLFF. CDR3 bases: TGCAGCGTTGGGTATGGGGGCCCGAATGAAAAACTGTTTTTT. The V and J genes are TRBV29-1 and TRBJ1-4, with D perhaps matching TRBD1 (6 bases). CDR3 length equals 14 residues. V lost 4 bases, J lost 5 bases, and 14 bases lay in between. Looked up from germline, CDR1 is SQVTM and CDR2 is ANQGSEA. The complete variable domain, with remaining parts taken from reference TRBV29-1 and TRBJ1-4, reads SAVISQKPSRDICQRGTSLTIQCQVDSQVTMMFWYRQQPGQSLTLIATANQGSEATYESGFVIDKFPISRPNLTFSTLTVSNMSPEDSSIYLCSVGYGGPNEKLFFGSGTQLSVL.